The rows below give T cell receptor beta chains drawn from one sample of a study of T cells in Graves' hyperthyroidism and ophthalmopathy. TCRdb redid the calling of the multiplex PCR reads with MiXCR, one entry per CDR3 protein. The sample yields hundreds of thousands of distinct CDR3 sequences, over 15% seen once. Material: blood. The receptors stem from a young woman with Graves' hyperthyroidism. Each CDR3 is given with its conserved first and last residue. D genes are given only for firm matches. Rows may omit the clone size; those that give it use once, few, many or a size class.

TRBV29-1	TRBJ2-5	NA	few	CSVDGTHRETQYF	TGCAGCGTTGACGGGACCCACCGGGAGACCCAGTACTTC
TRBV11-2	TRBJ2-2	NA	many	CASSLTGINPPINTGELFF	TGTGCCAGCAGCCTTACAGGGATCAATCCTCCTATCAACACCGGGGAGCTGTTTTTT
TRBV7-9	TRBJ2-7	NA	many	CASSFPGGLSYEQYF	TGTGCCAGCAGCTTTCCCGGGGGCCTATCCTACGAGCAGTACTTC
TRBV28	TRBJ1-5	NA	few	CATDSGYQPQHF	TGTGCCACCGACAGTGGATATCAGCCCCAGCATTTT
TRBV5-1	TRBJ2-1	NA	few	CASRLTSYNEQFF	TGCGCCAGCAGACTGACTAGCTACAATGAGCAGTTCTTC
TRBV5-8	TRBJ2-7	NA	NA	CASSSIHRVPYEQYF	TGTGCCAGCAGCTCCATCCACAGGGTTCCCTACGAGCAGTACTTC
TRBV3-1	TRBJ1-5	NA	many	CASSQVSNQPQHF	TGTGCCAGCAGCCAAGTGAGCAATCAGCCCCAGCATTTT
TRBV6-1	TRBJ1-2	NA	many	CASKGGGSNYGYTF	TGTGCCAGCAAAGGAGGAGGCAGTAACTATGGCTACACCTTC
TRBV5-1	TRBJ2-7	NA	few	CASSLGRTRAREQYF	TGCGCCAGCAGCCTAGGACGCACCAGGGCCCGCGAGCAGTACTTC
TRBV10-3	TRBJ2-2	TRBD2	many	CAIGKLAGEGVTGELFF	TGTGCCATCGGTAAACTAGCGGGAGAGGGGGTCACCGGGGAGCTGTTTTTT
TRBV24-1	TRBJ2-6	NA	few	CATSDFREAGANVLTF	TGTGCCACCAGTGATTTTAGGGAGGCCGGGGCCAACGTCCTGACTTTC
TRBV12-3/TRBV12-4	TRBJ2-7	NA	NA	CASSPRGLQDYEQYF	TGTGCCAGCAGCCCCCGGGGTCTCCAAGACTACGAGCAGTACTTC
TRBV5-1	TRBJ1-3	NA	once	CASSLDSSSRNTIYF	TGCGCCAGCAGCTTGGATTCCTCATCCCGAAACACCATATATTTT
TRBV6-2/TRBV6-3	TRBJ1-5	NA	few	CASSWVGNQPQHF	TGTGCCAGCTCCTGGGTTGGCAATCAGCCCCAGCATTTT
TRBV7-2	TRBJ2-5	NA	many	CASSPGGPQETQYF	TGTGCCAGCAGCCCCGGAGGGCCGCAAGAGACCCAGTACTTC
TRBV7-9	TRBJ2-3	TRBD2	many	CASSFGTRTDTQYF	TGTGCCAGCAGCTTCGGGACTAGGACAGATACGCAGTATTTT
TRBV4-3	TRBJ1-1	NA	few	CASSQDRGLDTEAFF	TGCGCCAGCAGCCAAGATCGAGGGCTGGACACTGAAGCTTTCTTT
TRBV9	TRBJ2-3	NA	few	CASSVLSTDTQYF	TGTGCCAGCAGCGTACTGAGCACAGATACGCAGTATTTT
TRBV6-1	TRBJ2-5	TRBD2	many	CASSYTEGLAGPSVNQYF	TGTGCCAGCAGTTACACCGAGGGACTAGCGGGGCCCTCGGTGAACCAGTACTTC
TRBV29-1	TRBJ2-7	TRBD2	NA	CSVGAGGSSYEQYF	TGCAGCGTTGGGGCGGGCGGGAGCTCCTACGAGCAGTACTTC
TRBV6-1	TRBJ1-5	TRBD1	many	CASSDLGGSQPQHF	TGTGCCAGCAGTGATTTAGGGGGCAGTCAGCCCCAGCATTTT
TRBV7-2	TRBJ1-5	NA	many	CASSLGRGGQPQHF	TGTGCCAGCAGCTTAGGCAGGGGAGGACAGCCCCAGCATTTT
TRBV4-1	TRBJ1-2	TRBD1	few	CASSQAVRQGGYGYTF	TGCGCCAGCAGCCAAGCTGTCCGACAGGGAGGTTATGGCTACACCTTC
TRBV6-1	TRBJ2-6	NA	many	CASSPGANVLTF	TGTGCCAGCAGTCCTGGGGCCAACGTCCTGACTTTC
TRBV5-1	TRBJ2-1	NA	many	CASSLASINEQFF	TGCGCCAGCAGCTTGGCTAGCATCAATGAGCAGTTCTTC
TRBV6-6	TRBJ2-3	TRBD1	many	CASSYSGTGTDTQYF	TGTGCCAGCAGTTACTCGGGGACAGGCACAGATACGCAGTATTTT
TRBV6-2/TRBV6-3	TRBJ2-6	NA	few	CASSSLDGANVLTF	TGTGCCAGCAGCTCCCTGGATGGGGCCAACGTCCTGACTTTC
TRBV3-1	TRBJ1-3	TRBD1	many	CASSRTGDGNTIYF	TGTGCCAGCAGCCGTACAGGGGACGGAAACACCATATATTTT
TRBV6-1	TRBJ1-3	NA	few	CASRYRGSGNTIYF	TGTGCCAGCAGGTACAGAGGTTCTGGAAACACCATATATTTT
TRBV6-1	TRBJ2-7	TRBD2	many	CASIVGLAGVIEQYF	TGTGCCAGCATAGTAGGACTAGCGGGAGTAATCGAGCAGTACTTC
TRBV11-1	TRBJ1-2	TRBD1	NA	CASSPGVGQGEFGYTF	TGTGCCAGCAGCCCCGGAGTTGGACAGGGAGAGTTTGGCTACACCTTC
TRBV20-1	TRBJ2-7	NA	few	CSARGDFIEQYF	TGCAGTGCTAGAGGGGACTTTATCGAGCAGTACTTC
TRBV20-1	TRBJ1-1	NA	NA	CSAYRPNTEAFF	TGCAGTGCCTATAGACCTAACACTGAAGCTTTCTTT
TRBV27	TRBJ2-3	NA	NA	CASSLFGGGTTDTQYF	TGTGCCAGCAGTTTATTTGGGGGAGGAACCACAGATACGCAGTATTTT
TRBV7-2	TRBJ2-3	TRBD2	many	CASSLGSGLAGTDTQYF	TGTGCCAGCAGCTTAGGATCGGGACTAGCGGGGACAGATACGCAGTATTTT
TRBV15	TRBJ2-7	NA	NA	CATSRRGGGSYEQYF	TGTGCCACCAGCAGGAGGGGGGGGGGCTCCTACGAGCAGTACTTC
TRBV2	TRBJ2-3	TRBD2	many	CASSESAGAVDTQYF	TGTGCCAGCAGTGAGTCAGCGGGAGCGGTGGATACGCAGTATTTT
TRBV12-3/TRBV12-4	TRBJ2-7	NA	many	CASTLGLSYEQYF	TGTGCCAGCACTCTCGGACTCTCCTACGAGCAGTACTTC
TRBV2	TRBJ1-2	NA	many	CASRRDTTNYGYTF	TGTGCCAGCAGACGGGACACAACTAACTATGGCTACACCTTC
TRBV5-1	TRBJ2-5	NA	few	CASSHEDNEQETQYF	TGCGCCAGCAGCCACGAGGACAACGAACAAGAGACCCAGTACTTC
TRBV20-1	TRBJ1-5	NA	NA	CSARETRANQPQHF	TGCAGTGCTAGAGAAACTAGGGCCAATCAGCCCCAGCATTTT
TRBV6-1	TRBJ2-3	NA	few	CASSRTSPVSDTQYF	TGTGCCAGCAGTCGGACTTCCCCGGTCTCAGATACGCAGTATTTT
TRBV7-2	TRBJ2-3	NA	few	CASSLISGPTDTQYF	TGTGCCAGCAGCTTGATTAGCGGCCCCACAGATACGCAGTATTTT
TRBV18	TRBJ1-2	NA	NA	CASSPASAGPLTYGYTF	TGTGCCAGCTCACCGGCTTCCGCAGGGCCTCTGACCTATGGCTACACCTTC
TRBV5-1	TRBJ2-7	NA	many	CASSGQAYEQYF	TGCGCCAGCAGCGGTCAAGCGTACGAGCAGTACTTC
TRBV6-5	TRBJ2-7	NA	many	CASSYDRTYEQYF	TGTGCCAGCAGTTACGACAGAACCTACGAGCAGTACTTC
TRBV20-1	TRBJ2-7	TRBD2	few	CSALRGESYEQYF	TGCAGTGCGCTGCGGGGGGAATCCTACGAGCAGTACTTC
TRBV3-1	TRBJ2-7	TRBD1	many	CASSQPGQGQGEQYF	TGTGCCAGCAGCCAGCCGGGACAGGGTCAAGGGGAGCAGTACTTC